These 10 T cell receptor beta chains were sequenced from one sample in a study of radiation and T cells in renal cell carcinoma. The sample's time point: blood 4 weeks post-SBRT, at nephrectomy. As for treatment: 15 Gy SBRT to primary tumor, nephrectomy 4 weeks later. The assay was immunoSEQ multiplex PCR, and TCRdb's table has in-frame clones only and misses some. Among tens of thousands of clones, 81% were seen once, and the ten largest hold roughly 30%. Specimen: blood, collected from a patient whose treatment included radiotherapy and nephrectomy. These receptors all come from a man aged 55 to 70 with renal cell carcinoma.

V is TRBV7-8 and J is TRBJ1-5, with 8 bases fitting TRBD1. Losses at the gene ends were 6 bases for V and 2 bases for J; bases not matched to a gene: 6. The V gene's germline CDR1 is SGHVS and CDR2 FQNEAQ. The CDR3 loop spans 15 amino acids. The CDR3, as DNA: TGTGCCAGCAGACAGGACAGGGTCGGCAATCAGCCCCAGCATTTT. It codes for CASRQDRVGNQPQHF.

The gene calls are TRBV18 and TRBJ2-1, with no clear D. Germline V CDR1 and CDR2: KGHSH, LQKENI. Trimming removed 3 bases at V and 9 bases at J, with 12 bases between. The CDR3 runs 13 residues. CDR3 protein: CASSPLPRGEQFF. The DNA for the CDR3 is TGTGCCAGCTCACCCCTTCCCCGTGGTGAGCAGTTCTTC.

This clone was seen just once. The rearrangement links TRBV18 to TRBJ2-1; D is possibly TRBD1 (6 bases). This CDR3 contains 15 residues. The V gene's germline CDR1 is KGHSH and CDR2 LQKENI. Trimming took off 3 bases at V and 8 bases at J, with 17 bases between the two ends. CDR3 DNA: TGTGCCAGCTCACCCAGGGGAATATTGGGCGATGAGCAGTTCTTC. It specifies CASSPRGILGDEQFF.

The rearrangement joins TRBV7-9 to TRBJ2-7; no reliable D call. Germline V lookup: CDR1 SEHNR, CDR2 FQNEAQ (reference sequence). The CDR3 covers 13 residues. V shed 5 bases and J shed 6 bases, with 14 bases lying between them. In DNA form, the CDR3 reads TGTGCCAGCAGCCCCTCCCGAACGGGCGAGCAGTACTTC. Translation: CASSPSRTGEQYF.

The rearrangement uses TRBV9 and TRBJ2-3, with D perhaps TRBD1 or TRBD2 (5 bases each). The CDR3 is 16 amino acids. Trimming cost V 2 bases and J 2 bases, with 15 bases left between them. From germline, CDR1 is SGDLS and CDR2 YYNGEE. The CDR3: CASSVGTTADTDTQYF. The CDR3 region has the DNA TGTGCCAGCAGCGTCGGGACCACGGCCGACACAGATACGCAGTATTTT.

This sequence joins TRBV9 and TRBJ2-1; D unresolved. The germline V gene has CDR1 SGDLS and CDR2 YYNGEE. This CDR3 has 15 residues. V dropped 0 bases and J dropped 1 base, with 8 bases sitting between them. CDR3 region: CASSVVGDSYNEQFF. CDR3 DNA: TGTGCCAGCAGCGTAGTAGGAGATTCCTACAATGAGCAGTTCTTC.

The J gene is TRBJ2-7, the V gene TRBV28; D remains ambiguous. Germline CDR1 reads MDHEN; CDR2 reads SYDVKM. Trimming took 8 bases from V and 0 from J, leaving 8 bases between them. The CDR3 runs to 12 residues. The CDR3 DNA is TGTGCCAGCTGTGGCAGCTCCTACGAGCAGTACTTC. Translation gives CASCGSSYEQYF.

The gene calls are TRBV7-3 and TRBJ1-1, with D perhaps matching TRBD1 (5 bases). Germline V lookup: CDR1 SGHTA, CDR2 FQGTGA. The germline V and J ends were trimmed by 5 bases and 4 bases, with 14 bases remaining between them. The CDR3 is made up of 14 amino acids. As DNA, the CDR3 is TGTGCCAGCAGCCCAAGGCAGGGAGGCACTGAAGCTTTCTTT. It is translated as CASSPRQGGTEAFF.

The chain links TRBV27 to TRBJ2-2; the D is unclear. The germline V gene encodes CDR1 MNHEY and CDR2 SMNVEV (reference sequence). CDR3 length: 17 residues. The ends were cut back, 2 bases at V and 1 base at J, with 14 bases in the middle. The CDR3 DNA reads TGTGCCAGCAGTTTACGGTCCCGGCAAATGAACACCGGGGAGCTGTTTTTT. Translating gives CASSLRSRQMNTGELFF.

The chain carries TRBV6-6 and TRBJ1-2; no firm D call. V was cut by 2 bases and J by 9 bases, with 19 bases left in between. Germline V gene data show CDR1 as MNHNY and CDR2 as SVGAGI (reference sequence). This CDR3 has 15 amino acids. The CDR3: CASSYDDFSVYSYTF. Here the CDR3 DNA reads TGTGCCAGCAGTTACGACGACTTTTCTGTTTACAGCTACACCTTC.